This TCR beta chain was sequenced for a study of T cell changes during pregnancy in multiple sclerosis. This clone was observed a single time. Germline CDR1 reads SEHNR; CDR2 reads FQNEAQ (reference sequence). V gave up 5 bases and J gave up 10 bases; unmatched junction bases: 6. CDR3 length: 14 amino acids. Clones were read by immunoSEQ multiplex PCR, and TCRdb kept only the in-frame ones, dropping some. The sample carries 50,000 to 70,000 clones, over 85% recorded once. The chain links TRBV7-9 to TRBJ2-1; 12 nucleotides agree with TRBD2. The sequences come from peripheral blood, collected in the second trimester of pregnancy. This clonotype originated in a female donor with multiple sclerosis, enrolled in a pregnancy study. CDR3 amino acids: CASSATGLAGEQFF. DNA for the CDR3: TGTGCCAGCAGCGCTACGGGACTAGCGGGCGAGCAGTTCTTC.